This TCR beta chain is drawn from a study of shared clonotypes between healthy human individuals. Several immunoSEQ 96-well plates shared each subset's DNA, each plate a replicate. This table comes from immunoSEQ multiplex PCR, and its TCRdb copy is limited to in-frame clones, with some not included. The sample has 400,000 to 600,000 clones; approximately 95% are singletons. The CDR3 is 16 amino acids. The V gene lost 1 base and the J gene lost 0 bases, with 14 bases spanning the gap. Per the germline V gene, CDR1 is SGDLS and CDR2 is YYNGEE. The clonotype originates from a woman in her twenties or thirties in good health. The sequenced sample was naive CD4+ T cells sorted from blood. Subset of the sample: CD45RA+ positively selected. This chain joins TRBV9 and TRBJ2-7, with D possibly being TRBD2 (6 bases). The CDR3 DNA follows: TGTGCCAGCAGCGTATCTGCATCTAGCGACTCCTACGAGCAGTACTTC. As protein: CASSVSASSDSYEQYF.